These 6 T cell receptor beta chains share one sample of origin, sequenced in a study of beta chain features in type 1 diabetes (dated by TCRdb to 2017 to 2018). Overall results and qualifications from the work: In all four CD4+ subsets, TCRB CDR3 length was moderately but significantly shorter in type 1 diabetes patients.

Library creation used the immunoSEQ multiplex PCR assay. The High Capacity cDNA Reverse Transcription Kit was used to reverse transcribe all of the isolated RNA, meaning that expressed TCRB transcripts were what got sequenced. Entries here come from immuneACCESS through TCRdb and include only in-frame sequences with V and J called. Some clones fail to appear in such tables; in the studies checked, an unresolved V gene covers under half of the shortfall, and the cause of the remainder is unknown. The sample has 330,000 or so clones on record, roughly 12% of them singletons. The biggest ten clones account for approximately 0.01% of the sample. Which antigens these TCRs recognize remains unknown. Specimen: naive CD4+ T cells from blood. In the paper's terms, the cell subset or site label means: true naive CD4+ T cells. The receptors shown here come from a woman under 30 with type 1 diabetes.

The rearrangement uses TRBV5-6 and TRBJ2-2, with 10 bases lining up with TRBD2. The CDR3 has 17 residues. CDR1 is SGHDT and CDR2 is YYEEEE in the germline V gene. The junction had 11 bases not matched to a gene; V was cut back by 3 bases and J by 6 bases. Written as DNA, the CDR3 is TGTGCCAGCAGCTCCAAAGGGAGCGGGAGGGCCTCCGGGGAGCTGTTTTTT. Translated, it gives CASSSKGSGRASGELFF.

The rearrangement links TRBV10-3 to TRBJ2-1, with 7 bases identical to TRBD2. The V segment lost 4 bases and the J segment 8 bases; nucleotides outside the gene matches: 14. The CDR3 totals 16 residues. Looked up from germline, CDR1 is ENHRY and CDR2 is SYGVKD. As DNA, the CDR3 is TGTGCCATCAGTGGTGCGGGCGGGAGTACACGGTATGAGCAGTTCTTC. Its protein product is CAISGAGGSTRYEQFF.

This clone was seen a handful of times. This rearrangement joins TRBV7-9 to TRBJ1-5, with 7 bases that match TRBD1. Trimming removed 1 base from V and 9 bases from J; junction bases left unmatched: 6. Germline CDR1 is SEHNR and CDR2 is FQNEAQ (reference sequence). CDR3 length: 14 residues. The CDR3 DNA sequence: TGTGCCAGCAGCTTAGAGGCAGGGGGGCTGCCCCAGCATTTT. Translation gives CASSLEAGGLPQHF.

This chain connects TRBV21-1 to TRBJ1-4; the table names TRBD1, a call not compared with the DNA. TRBV21-1 is marked as a pseudogene. The CDR3 runs 17 residues. The CDR3 DNA is TGTGCCAGCAGCCAAGACGGGGACAAAGCAACTAATGAAAAACTGTTTTTT. This gives the protein CASSQDGDKATNEKLFF.

The V call is TRBV30, the J call TRBJ2-7; TRBD2 is a possible D gene (7 bases). CDR1 is GTSNPN and CDR2 is SVGIG in the germline V gene (reference sequence). V gave up 7 bases and J gave up 5 bases, with 18 bases separating them. The CDR3 loop spans 13 amino acids. The CDR3 loop is CASSSTGGHEQYF. The DNA for the CDR3 is TGTGCCTCCTCCTCGACGGGGGGCCACGAGCAGTACTTC.

V and J are TRBV7-9 and TRBJ2-7; perhaps TRBD1 as D (6 bases). This CDR3 has 15 residues. Germline-derived CDR1 and CDR2 are SEHNR and FQNEAQ (reference sequence). Deletions cut 6 bases from V and 0 bases from J, with 15 bases between. CDR3 loop: CASSGRQESSYEQYF. CDR3 coding DNA: TGTGCCAGCAGTGGGAGACAGGAGAGCTCCTACGAGCAGTACTTC.